The 20 T cell receptor beta chains reported below all come from one sample, sequenced in a study of Ad26.COV2.S vaccination and SARS-CoV-2 variants. TCRdb keeps only in-frame clones here, not all; method: immunoSEQ multiplex PCR. The sample lists a few hundred thousand clones, 85% to 90% occurring once. Treatment described: around 19 received Ad26.COV2.S at low or high dose, single or two shots; a few received placebo; per-sample allocation not given. Sample collection was performed on day 63 after the first vaccine or placebo injection. Source: peripheral blood, taken in a trial of Ad26.COV2.S vaccine versus placebo. The receptor set was obtained from a person between 18 and 59 years old who received the Ad26.COV2.S COVID-19 vaccine or a placebo.

The V call is TRBV4-3, the J call TRBJ1-2, with D unresolved. CDR3 length equals 15 residues. Trimming removed 0 bases from V and 3 bases from J, with 11 bases in between. The germline CDR1 and CDR2 sequences are LGHNA and YSLEER. The CDR3 DNA sequence: TGCGCCAGCAGCCAAGAGACGGGTTCACACTATGGCTACACCTTC. Amino acids: CASSQETGSHYGYTF.

The CDR3 nucleotides read TGTGCCTGGAGTGTACGATGGACTAGCGGAACCTACAATGAGCAGTTCTTC. As protein: CAWSVRWTSGTYNEQFF. The chain combines TRBV30 with TRBJ2-1; TRBD2 aligns across 10 bases. Germline loops: CDR1 GTSNPN, CDR2 SVGIG (reference sequence). V shed 0 bases, J shed 2 bases, and the junction held 7 bases outside the gene matches. The CDR3 spans 17 residues.

The CDR3, as DNA: TGTGCCAGCAGTTTAGTCCGGTCAAGGCCGAACACCGGGGAGCTGTTTTTT. It encodes CASSLVRSRPNTGELFF. This sequence joins TRBV28 and TRBJ2-2; the D is unclear. The ends were cut back, 2 bases at V and 0 bases at J, with 13 bases in the middle. The CDR3 is made up of 17 amino acids. CDR1 is MDHEN and CDR2 is SYDVKM in the germline V gene.

J is TRBJ1-1 and V is TRBV5-1, with 7 nucleotides matching TRBD1. This CDR3 spans 16 amino acids. Trimming took 4 bases from V and 3 from J; bases not matched to a gene: 12. CDR1 SGHRS and CDR2 YFSETQ come from the germline V gene. The CDR3 bases are TGCGCCAGCAGCCTTGACAGGGTGTCAGGGGACACTGAAGCTTTCTTT. It is translated as CASSLDRVSGDTEAFF.

This chain joins TRBV14 and TRBJ1-2, with D hard to call. From germline, CDR1 is SGHDN and CDR2 FVKESK. CDR3 length: 13 residues. V was shortened by 0 bases and J by 8 bases, with 10 bases between the two germline ends. CDR3 sequence: CASSQDVGWGYTF. CDR3 nucleotide sequence: TGTGCCAGCAGCCAAGATGTTGGCTGGGGCTACACCTTC.

The chain joins TRBV12-3 or TRBV12-4 to TRBJ1-2, with D possibly TRBD1 on 6 matching bases. V gave up 1 base and J gave up 6 bases, with 9 bases separating them. The CDR3 contains 13 residues. For the CDR3, the DNA is TGTGCCAGCAGTTTAGACAGGGATCATGGCTACACCTTC. It codes for CASSLDRDHGYTF.

This chain links TRBV2 with TRBJ2-1; 9 bases line up with TRBD2. The CDR3 sequence is 15 residues long. V shed 8 bases, J shed 0 bases, and the junction held 5 bases outside the gene matches. In germline, CDR1 is SNHLY, CDR2 FYNNEI. The CDR3 region has the DNA TGTGCCAGCGGGACTAGCCCCATCTCCTACAATGAGCAGTTCTTC. Its protein product is CASGTSPISYNEQFF.

This chain joins TRBV24-1 and TRBJ2-7; D gene unclear. This CDR3 has 10 residues. Germline V gene data show CDR1 as KGHDR and CDR2 as SFDVKD. Trimming pared 12 bases from V and 2 bases from J, leaving 7 bases between. The CDR3 DNA reads TGTGCCCCGAGACCCTACGAGCAGTACTTC. Translation: CAPRPYEQYF.

The gene calls are TRBV7-2 and TRBJ1-4; D remains ambiguous. The V gene's germline CDR1 is SGHTA and CDR2 FQGNSA. The CDR3 is 16 amino acids. The V gene lost 5 bases and the J gene lost 8 bases, with 21 bases spanning the gap. The CDR3 spells CASSPSGWARGEKLFF. The CDR3 DNA is TGTGCCAGCAGCCCGAGTGGGTGGGCCCGAGGGGAAAAACTGTTTTTT.

The rearrangement joins TRBV12-3 or TRBV12-4 to TRBJ2-1, with D uncertain. The CDR3 runs to 13 residues. The V gene lost 5 bases and the J gene lost 0 bases, with 5 bases spanning the gap. The CDR3, as DNA: TGTGCCAGCAGTATCCACTCCTACAATGAGCAGTTCTTC. Protein product: CASSIHSYNEQFF.

The sample holds a few counts of this clone. The chain links TRBV18 to TRBJ1-4; no clear D. Between the trimmed V and J ends, which lost 3 bases and 4 bases, there was a span of 12 bases. In germline, CDR1 is KGHSH, CDR2 LQKENI. This CDR3 is built from 15 residues. The CDR3 loop is CASSPDGEVNEKLFF. The CDR3 DNA reads as TGTGCCAGCTCACCTGACGGGGAAGTTAATGAAAAACTGTTTTTT.

This chain connects TRBV12-3 or TRBV12-4 to TRBJ1-1; TRBD1 is a possible D gene (6 bases). The CDR3 is 13 amino acids. Trimming cost V 2 bases and J 7 bases, with 11 bases left between them. The CDR3 protein is CASSLRGDNEAFF. The CDR3 nucleotides read TGTGCCAGCAGTTTAAGGGGGGACAATGAAGCTTTCTTT.

The chain carries TRBV10-1 and TRBJ1-2; a possible D gene is TRBD1 (6 bases). This CDR3 spans 12 amino acids. Germline V CDR1 and CDR2: WNHNN, SYGVQD (reference sequence). V lost 4 bases and J lost 8, with 11 bases in between. The CDR3 nucleotides read TGCGCCAGCAGTGTCAAGGGGGACGGCTACACCTTC. Its translation is CASSVKGDGYTF.

The chain's CDR3 is CARRRQKANSPLHF. The CDR3 coding sequence is TGTGCCCGGCGTCGGCAGAAAGCTAATTCACCCCTCCACTTT. The J gene is TRBJ1-6, the V gene TRBV30; D is uncertain. In germline, CDR1 is GTSNPN, CDR2 SVGIG (reference sequence). The CDR3 is made up of 14 amino acids. V was cut by 8 bases and J by 6 bases, with 17 bases left in between.

V usage is TRBV28 and J usage is TRBJ1-5, with a possible D match to TRBD1 (5 bases). This CDR3 region has 13 residues. Trimming left V 8 bases short and J 3 bases short, with 11 bases between. Germline-derived CDR1 and CDR2 are MDHEN and SYDVKM. CDR3 region: CASGGGVNQPQHF. In DNA form, the CDR3 reads TGTGCCAGCGGGGGAGGGGTCAATCAGCCCCAGCATTTT.

This chain uses TRBV7-2 with TRBJ2-5; D unresolved. CDR1 SGHTA and CDR2 FQGNSA come from the germline V gene. The length of the CDR3 is 15 residues. Trimming shortened V by 0 bases and J by 6 bases, and 14 bases separated the two germline ends. CDR3 amino acids: CASSLAALGVKTQYF. DNA of the CDR3: TGTGCCAGCAGCTTAGCCGCGCTAGGTGTGAAGACCCAGTACTTC.

The chain is built from TRBV6-5 and TRBJ1-5; unclear D gene. Trimming pared 2 bases from V and 5 bases from J, leaving 13 bases between. Germline V gives CDR1 MNHEY, CDR2 SVGAGI. The CDR3 totals 15 residues. CDR3 DNA sequence: TGTGCCAGCAGTTACGGTCCCGGGGAGTATCAGCCCCAGCATTTT. It encodes CASSYGPGEYQPQHF.

Regarding this clone: One junction end does not reproduce the germline sequence, and a read error may be involved. The V and J genes are TRBV6-5 and TRBJ2-4; D remains ambiguous. Germline assignment: CDR1 MNHEY and CDR2 SVGAGI. The CDR3 runs 15 residues. DNA of the CDR3: TGTGCCAGCAGTTACTCGATGTCCAGCCCCAAGTTTGAAGACTTC. Its translation is CASSYSMSSPKFEDF.

Here the CDR3 DNA reads TGCGCCAGCAGCCGAGTACTACAGGGACTCACTGAAGCTTTCTTT. It yields the protein CASSRVLQGLTEAFF. J is TRBJ1-1 and V is TRBV4-1; D may be TRBD1 (6 bases). The germline V gene has CDR1 MGHRA and CDR2 YSYEKL. This CDR3 region has 15 residues. V was cut by 4 bases and J by 4 bases, with 16 bases left in between.

The chain joins TRBV12-3 or TRBV12-4 to TRBJ2-7; D is ambiguous. The CDR3 consists of 13 residues. V was cut by 1 base and J by 2 bases, with 6 bases left in between. The CDR3 nucleotides are TGTGCCAGCAGTTTAGGGTTAACCTACGAGCAGTACTTC. Its protein is CASSLGLTYEQYF.